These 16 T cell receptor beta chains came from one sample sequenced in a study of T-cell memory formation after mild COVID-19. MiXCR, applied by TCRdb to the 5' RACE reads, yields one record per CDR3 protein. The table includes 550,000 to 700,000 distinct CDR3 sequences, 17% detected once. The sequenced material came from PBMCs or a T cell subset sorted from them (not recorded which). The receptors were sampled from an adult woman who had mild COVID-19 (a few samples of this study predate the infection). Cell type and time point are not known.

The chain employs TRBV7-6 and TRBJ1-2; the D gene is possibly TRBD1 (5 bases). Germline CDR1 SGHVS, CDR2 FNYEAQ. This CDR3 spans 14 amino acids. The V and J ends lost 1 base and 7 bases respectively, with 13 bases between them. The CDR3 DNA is TGTGCCAGCAGCTTAGGGCAGGGACCCTCTGGCTACACCTTC. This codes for CASSLGQGPSGYTF.

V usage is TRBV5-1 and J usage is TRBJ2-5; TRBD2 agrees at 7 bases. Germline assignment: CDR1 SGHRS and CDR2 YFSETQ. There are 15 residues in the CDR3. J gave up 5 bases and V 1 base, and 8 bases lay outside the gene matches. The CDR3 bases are TGCGCCAGCAGCTTGAGGCGGGGGTCTAGGGAGACCCAGTACTTC. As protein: CASSLRRGSRETQYF.

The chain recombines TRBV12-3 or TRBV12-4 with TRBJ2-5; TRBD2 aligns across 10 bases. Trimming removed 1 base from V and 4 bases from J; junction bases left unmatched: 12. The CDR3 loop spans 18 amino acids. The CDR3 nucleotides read TGTGCCAGCAGTTTAGAGGGGATAGCGGGGGGAACGAGAGAGACCCAGTACTTC. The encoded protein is CASSLEGIAGGTRETQYF.

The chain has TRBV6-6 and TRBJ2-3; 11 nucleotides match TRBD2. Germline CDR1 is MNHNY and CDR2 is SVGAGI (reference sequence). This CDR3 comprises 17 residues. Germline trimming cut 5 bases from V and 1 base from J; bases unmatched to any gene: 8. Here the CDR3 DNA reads TGTGCCAGCAGTCCACGACTAGCGGGGCGCGGCACAGATACGCAGTATTTT. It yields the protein CASSPRLAGRGTDTQYF.

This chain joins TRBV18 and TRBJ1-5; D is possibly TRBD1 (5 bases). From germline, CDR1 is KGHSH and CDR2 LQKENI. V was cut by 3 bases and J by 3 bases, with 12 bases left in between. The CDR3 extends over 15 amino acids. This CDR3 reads CASSPQGNPNQPQHF. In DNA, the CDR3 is TGTGCCAGCTCACCCCAGGGAAACCCCAATCAGCCCCAGCATTTT.

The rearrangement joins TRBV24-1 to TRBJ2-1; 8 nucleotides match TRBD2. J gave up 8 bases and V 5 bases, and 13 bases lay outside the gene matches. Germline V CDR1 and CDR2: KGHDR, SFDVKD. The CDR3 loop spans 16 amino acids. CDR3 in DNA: TGTGCCACCAGTGTCAGCGGGAGTAGTGGTGAAGATGAGCAGTTCTTC. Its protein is CATSVSGSSGEDEQFF.

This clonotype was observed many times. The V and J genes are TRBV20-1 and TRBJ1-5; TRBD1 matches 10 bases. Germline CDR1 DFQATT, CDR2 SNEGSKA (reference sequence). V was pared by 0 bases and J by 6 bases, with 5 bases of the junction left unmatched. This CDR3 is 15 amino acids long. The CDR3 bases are TGCAGTGCTAGAGATAGGGACAGGGGCACTCAGCCCCAGCATTTT. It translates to CSARDRDRGTQPQHF.

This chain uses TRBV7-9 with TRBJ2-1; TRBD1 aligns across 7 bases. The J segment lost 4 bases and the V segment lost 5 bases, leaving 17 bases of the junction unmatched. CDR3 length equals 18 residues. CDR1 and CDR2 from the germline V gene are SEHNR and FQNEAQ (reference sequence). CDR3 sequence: CASSPSLSGTDFYNEQFF. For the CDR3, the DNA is TGTGCCAGCAGCCCGTCCCTATCCGGGACAGACTTTTACAATGAGCAGTTCTTC.

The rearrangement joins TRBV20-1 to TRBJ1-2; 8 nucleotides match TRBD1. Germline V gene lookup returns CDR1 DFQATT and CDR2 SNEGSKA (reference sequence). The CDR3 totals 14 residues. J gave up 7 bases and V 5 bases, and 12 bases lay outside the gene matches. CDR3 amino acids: CSAGRQGARGGYTF. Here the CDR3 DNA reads TGCAGTGCTGGCCGCCAGGGGGCTAGGGGTGGCTACACCTTC.

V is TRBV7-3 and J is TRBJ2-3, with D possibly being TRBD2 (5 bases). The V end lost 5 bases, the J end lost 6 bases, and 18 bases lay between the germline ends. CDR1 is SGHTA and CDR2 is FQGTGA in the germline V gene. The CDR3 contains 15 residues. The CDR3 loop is CASSTGRGGFDTQYF. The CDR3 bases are TGTGCCAGCAGCACCGGACGGGGTGGCTTCGATACGCAGTATTTT.

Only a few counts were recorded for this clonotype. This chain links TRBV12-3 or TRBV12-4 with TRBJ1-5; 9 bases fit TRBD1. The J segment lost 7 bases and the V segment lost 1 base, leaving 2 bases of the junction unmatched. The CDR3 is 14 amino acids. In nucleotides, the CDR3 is TGTGCCAGCAGTTTAGAGACAGGGGGGCAGCCCCAGCATTTT. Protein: CASSLETGGQPQHF.

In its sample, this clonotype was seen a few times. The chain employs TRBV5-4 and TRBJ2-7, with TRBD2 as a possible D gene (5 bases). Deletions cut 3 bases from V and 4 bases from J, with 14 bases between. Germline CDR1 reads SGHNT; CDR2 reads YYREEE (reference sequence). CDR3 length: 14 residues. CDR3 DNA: TGTGCCAGCAGCTACCAAGGCCGGGGTTACGAGCAGTACTTC. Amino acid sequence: CASSYQGRGYEQYF. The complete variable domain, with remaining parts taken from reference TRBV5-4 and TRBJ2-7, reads ETGVTQSPTHLIKTRGQQVTLRCSSQSGHNTVSWYQQALGQGPQFIFQYYREEENGRGNFPPRFSGLQFPNYSSELNVNALELDDSALYLCASSYQGRGYEQYFGPGTRLTVT.

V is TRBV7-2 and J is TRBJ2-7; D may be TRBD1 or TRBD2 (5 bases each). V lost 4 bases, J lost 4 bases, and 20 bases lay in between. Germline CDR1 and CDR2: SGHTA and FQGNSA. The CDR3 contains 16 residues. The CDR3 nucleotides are TGTGCCAGCAGCTCACCCGGCCGGGACCGCAGATACGAGCAGTACTTC. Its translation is CASSSPGRDRRYEQYF.

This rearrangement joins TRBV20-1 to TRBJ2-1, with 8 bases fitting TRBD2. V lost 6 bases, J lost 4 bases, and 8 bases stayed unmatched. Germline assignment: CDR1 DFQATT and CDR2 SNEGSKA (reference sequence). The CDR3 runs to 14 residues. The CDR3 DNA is TGCAGTGCATTAGCGGGGCCATCGTACAATGAGCAGTTCTTC. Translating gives CSALAGPSYNEQFF.

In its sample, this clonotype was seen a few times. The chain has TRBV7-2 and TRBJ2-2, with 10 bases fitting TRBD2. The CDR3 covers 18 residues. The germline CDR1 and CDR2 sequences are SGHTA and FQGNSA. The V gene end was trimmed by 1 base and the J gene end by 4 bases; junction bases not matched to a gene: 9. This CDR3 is CASSLELAGVVRTGELFF. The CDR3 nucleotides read TGTGCCAGCAGCTTAGAGCTAGCGGGAGTAGTTCGCACCGGGGAGCTGTTTTTT.

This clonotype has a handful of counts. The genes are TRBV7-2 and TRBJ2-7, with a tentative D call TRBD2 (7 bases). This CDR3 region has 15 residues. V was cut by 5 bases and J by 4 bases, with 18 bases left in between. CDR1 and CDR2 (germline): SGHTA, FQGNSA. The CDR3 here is CASSATSVTGYEQYF. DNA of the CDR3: TGTGCCAGCAGCGCCACTAGCGTCACAGGGTACGAGCAGTACTTC.